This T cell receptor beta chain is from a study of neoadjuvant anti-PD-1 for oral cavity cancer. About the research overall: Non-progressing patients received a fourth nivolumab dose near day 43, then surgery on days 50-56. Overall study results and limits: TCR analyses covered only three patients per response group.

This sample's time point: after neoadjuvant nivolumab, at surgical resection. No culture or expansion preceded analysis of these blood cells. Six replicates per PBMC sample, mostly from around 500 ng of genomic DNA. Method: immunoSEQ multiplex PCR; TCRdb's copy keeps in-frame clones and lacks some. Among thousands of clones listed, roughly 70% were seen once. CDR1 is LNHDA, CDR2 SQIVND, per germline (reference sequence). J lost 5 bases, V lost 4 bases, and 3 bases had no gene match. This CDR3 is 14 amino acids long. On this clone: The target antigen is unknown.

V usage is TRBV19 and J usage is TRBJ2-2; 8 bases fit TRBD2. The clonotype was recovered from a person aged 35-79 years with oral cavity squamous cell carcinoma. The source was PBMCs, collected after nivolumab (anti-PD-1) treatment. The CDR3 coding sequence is TGTGCCAGTAGTACCCGGGGGGGGACCGGGGAGCTGTTTTTT. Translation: CASSTRGGTGELFF.